The clone carrying this TCR beta chain was found many times. What it binds is not known. Germline V gene data show CDR1 as SGHTA and CDR2 as FQGNSA. This CDR3 is built from 14 residues. The V and J ends lost 3 bases and 3 bases respectively, with 11 bases between them. This sample was included in a study of human T cells and chemical hapten exposure. Looking at the study overall: The patients, most of them female, presented with alopecia areata, totalis or universalis.

It was the library that attached unique molecular identifiers to individual cDNA molecules. Study processing details: A per-sample median of around 91,000 TCRs was observed, with counts ranging from about 23,224 to 690,600. TCRdb used MiXCR to reprocess the RACE reads, holding one entry per CDR3 protein. TCRdb's processing, not the authors', yielded these V and J calls. The table has some 74,000 distinct CDR3 sequences, 14% seen once. Overall study findings and caveats: No alteration of TCRs above 1 in 1000 frequency was seen with DPC sensitization.

As for time point: pre-sensitization, week 0. Treatment meaning: therapeutic diphenylcyclopropenone sensitization with weekly scalp DPC. The sequence was collected from a woman aged 50 to 60 with alopecia areata. Some clones in this sample may be carry-over from other donors' samples. This specimen consisted of whole blood, obtained in connection with sensitization to the hapten diphenylcyclopropenone (DPC). V gene TRBV7-2 combines with J gene TRBJ2-5, with a weak D call TRBD2 (5 bases). The CDR3 reads CASSFGVLEETQYF. In DNA, the CDR3 is TGTGCCAGCAGCTTCGGGGTCTTGGAAGAGACCCAGTACTTC.